The 28 T cell receptor beta chains below all came from one sample that was sequenced in a study of blood T cell repertoires in COVID-19. The repertoire was sequenced with immunoSEQ multiplex PCR; TCRdb's copy has only in-frame clones and lacks some. The sample has 250,000 to 350,000 clones; more than 90% are singletons. Source material: PBMCs or T cells enriched from blood (not recorded which). All receptors derive from a man aged 55 to 70 who had recovered from COVID-19.

Only one count was recorded for this clone. The chain is built from TRBV29-1 and TRBJ2-7, with D possibly matching TRBD1 (5 bases). The CDR3 spans 14 residues. Germline V gene lookup returns CDR1 SQVTM and CDR2 ANQGSEA. Trimming left V 2 bases short and J 5 bases short, with 16 bases between. The CDR3 loop is CSVENQGFGDEQYF. Here the CDR3 DNA reads TGCAGCGTTGAAAACCAGGGCTTCGGAGACGAGCAGTACTTC.

A single count supports this clone. This CDR3 is CASSKERGSSYEQYF. The CDR3 bases are TGTGCCAGCAGCAAAGAGCGGGGGAGCTCCTACGAGCAGTACTTC. This chain joins TRBV11-2 and TRBJ2-7, with 8 bases identical to TRBD2. The CDR3 is made up of 15 amino acids. Trimming at V came to 5 bases and at J to 0 bases, leaving 6 bases not matched to a gene. The V gene's germline CDR1 is SGHAT and CDR2 FQNNGV.

This chain joins TRBV28 and TRBJ1-6; possible D gene TRBD1, 6 bases. Germline assignment: CDR1 MDHEN and CDR2 SYDVKM. V lost 3 bases, J lost 10 bases, and 13 bases lay in between. The CDR3 contains 14 residues. This CDR3 reads CASSFDRLTSPLHF. CDR3 DNA: TGTGCCAGCAGTTTTGACAGGTTAACGTCACCCCTCCACTTT.

For the CDR3, the DNA is TGTGCCACCAGCAGAGGAACTAGCGGGGGGGCGGAGACCCAGTACTTC. It is translated as CATSRGTSGGAETQYF. The chain couples TRBV15 to TRBJ2-5, with 13 bases fitting TRBD2. Germline V CDR1 and CDR2: LNHNV, YYDKDF (reference sequence). The V and J ends lost 1 base and 5 bases, in that order; junction bases with no gene match: 4. CDR3 length: 16 residues.

The gene calls are TRBV5-1 and TRBJ1-3; weak D call: TRBD1 (6 bases). Germline assignment: CDR1 SGHRS and CDR2 YFSETQ. There are 14 residues in the CDR3. The V end lost 0 bases, the J end lost 4 bases, and 8 bases lay between the germline ends. The CDR3 spells CASSLGDMGNTIYF. The CDR3 DNA follows: TGCGCCAGCAGCTTGGGGGACATGGGAAACACCATATATTTT.

This chain links TRBV2 with TRBJ1-5, with D perhaps matching TRBD1 (6 bases). The CDR3 is made up of 15 amino acids. V was cut by 6 bases and J by 0 bases, with 12 bases left in between. Germline V CDR1 and CDR2: SNHLY, FYNNEI. The CDR3 is CASRGDIYSNQPQHF. The CDR3 DNA is TGTGCCAGCAGGGGGGACATTTATAGCAATCAGCCCCAGCATTTT.

The chain joins TRBV19 to TRBJ2-7; 9 bases map to TRBD1. The J segment lost 3 bases and the V segment lost 4 bases, leaving 7 bases of the junction unmatched. This CDR3 contains 15 residues. CDR1 LNHDA and CDR2 SQIVND come from the germline V gene (reference sequence). The CDR3 DNA sequence: TGTGCCAGTAGTAGGGGACAGGGAGGGTACTACGAGCAGTACTTC. This encodes CASSRGQGGYYEQYF.

The chain recombines TRBV30 with TRBJ1-4; TRBD1 aligns across 9 bases. In germline, CDR1 is GTSNPN, CDR2 SVGIG (reference sequence). V dropped 0 bases and J dropped 3; count of bases not matched to a gene: 2. There are 15 residues in the CDR3. Here the CDR3 reads CAWSVQGAPNEKLFF. The CDR3 DNA is TGTGCCTGGAGTGTACAGGGGGCACCTAATGAAAAACTGTTTTTT.

This sequence joins TRBV4-2 and TRBJ1-2; possibly TRBD1 for D (5 bases). V lost 1 base, J lost 4 bases, and 22 bases lay in between. CDR1 and CDR2 from the germline V gene are LGHNA and YNFKEQ. The CDR3 contains 18 residues. In DNA, the CDR3 is TGTGCCAGCAGCCAAGTGGTTCTGGGGCAGGACTACCTCTATGGCTACACCTTC. This codes for CASSQVVLGQDYLYGYTF.

This clone appeared a single time. This rearrangement joins TRBV28 to TRBJ2-3; the match to TRBD2 covers 9 bases. The V segment lost 6 bases and the J segment 0 bases; nucleotides outside the gene matches: 7. Per germline, CDR1 MDHEN and CDR2 SYDVKM. This CDR3 region has 16 residues. As DNA, the CDR3 is TGTGCCAGCAGCCTAGCGGGAAGCCTAAGCACAGATACGCAGTATTTT. Translating it yields CASSLAGSLSTDTQYF.

This clone was counted a single time. The chain has TRBV29-1 and TRBJ2-3; the match to TRBD1 covers 10 bases. With 1 base clipped from V and 4 bases from J, the junction kept 2 bases outside the gene matches. This CDR3 has 14 residues. Germline V gene data show CDR1 as SQVTM and CDR2 as ANQGSEA. CDR3 amino acids: CSVEGGQGADTQYF. The CDR3 bases are TGCAGCGTTGAAGGAGGACAGGGGGCAGATACGCAGTATTTT.

The V call is TRBV19, the J call TRBJ2-7, with TRBD1 matching over 9 bases. Germline V gene lookup returns CDR1 LNHDA and CDR2 SQIVND (reference sequence). V was clipped by 3 bases and J by 3 bases; unmatched bases: 6. The CDR3 runs to 15 residues. The CDR3 loop reads CASSIPGQGSYEQYF. In DNA form, the CDR3 reads TGTGCCAGTAGTATCCCGGGACAGGGCAGCTACGAGCAGTACTTC.

The chain carries TRBV20-1 and TRBJ2-5; D possibly corresponds to TRBD1 (6 bases). The CDR3 runs to 11 residues. The V and J ends lost 5 bases and 6 bases respectively, with 10 bases between them. Looked up from germline, CDR1 is DFQATT and CDR2 is SNEGSKA (reference sequence). In DNA form, the CDR3 reads TGCAGTGCTCAGGGGCCCCAGACCCAGTACTTC. It specifies CSAQGPQTQYF.

The chain recombines TRBV5-1 with TRBJ2-7; possible D gene TRBD1, 6 bases. The CDR3 spans 16 residues. Trimming cost V 4 bases and J 5 bases, with 22 bases left between them. The germline gives CDR1 SGHRS, CDR2 YFSETQ. The CDR3 region has the DNA TGCGCCAGCAGCCCCGAAGGGTACCCCAGGGGAGACGAGCAGTACTTC. It translates to CASSPEGYPRGDEQYF.

The chain employs TRBV24-1 and TRBJ2-1; a possible D gene is TRBD2 (7 bases). V dropped 4 bases and J dropped 4 bases, with 13 bases sitting between them. Germline CDR1 and CDR2: KGHDR and SFDVKD. The CDR3 spans 15 residues. In DNA, the CDR3 is TGTGCCACCAGTGACTCTGGGGGGGCGTACAATGAGCAGTTCTTC. This gives the protein CATSDSGGAYNEQFF.

The chain has TRBV5-8 and TRBJ2-1; possible D gene TRBD2, 5 bases. Trimming removed 1 base at V and 0 bases at J, with 11 bases between. CDR3 size: 16 residues. Germline V gene sequence: CDR1 SGHTS, CDR2 YDEGEE. The CDR3 region is CASSLRGHSSYNEQFF. The CDR3 DNA follows: TGTGCCAGCAGCTTGCGAGGGCACAGCTCCTACAATGAGCAGTTCTTC. Based on the CDR3 plus reference TRBV5-8 and TRBJ2-1, the full variable domain is EAGVTQSPTHLIKTRGQQATLRCSPISGHTSVYWYQQALGLGLQFLLWYDEGEERNRGNFPPRFSGRQFPNYSSELNVNALELEDSALYLCASSLRGHSSYNEQFFGPGTRLTVL.

The genes are TRBV5-1 and TRBJ2-3; D not resolved. This CDR3 has 13 amino acids. Germline CDR1 is SGHRS and CDR2 is YFSETQ. V was pared by 0 bases and J by 4 bases, with 6 bases between. Here the CDR3 DNA reads TGCGCCAGCAGCTTGGCGCTAGCAGATACGCAGTATTTT. As protein: CASSLALADTQYF.

Only one count was recorded for this clone. The genes are TRBV5-4 and TRBJ1-2; no reliable D call. The CDR3 spans 12 residues. The germline V gene has CDR1 SGHNT and CDR2 YYREEE (reference sequence). Trimming removed 5 bases at V and 4 bases at J, with 9 bases between. The CDR3 region has the DNA TGTGCCAGCAGACTGTCCGGCTATGGCTACACCTTC. It yields the protein CASRLSGYGYTF.

The sample holds one count of this clone. The V call is TRBV7-2, the J call TRBJ2-1, with 8 bases aligning to TRBD2. V lost 4 bases and J lost 8; bases outside the gene matches: 10. This CDR3 contains 15 residues. CDR1 is SGHTA, CDR2 FQGNSA, per germline. CDR3 DNA sequence: TGTGCCAGCAGCTCCGGGACTAGTGTCTTCCATGAGCAGTTCTTC. It codes for CASSSGTSVFHEQFF. The whole variable domain, remainder taken from reference TRBV7-2 and TRBJ2-1, is GAGVSQSPSNKVTEKGKDVELRCDPISGHTALYWYRQSLGQGLEFLIYFQGNSAPDKSGLPSDRFSAERTGGSVSTLTIQRTQQEDSAVYLCASSSGTSVFHEQFFGPGTRLTVL.

The chain links TRBV28 to TRBJ1-2; D gene uncertain. Germline CDR1 MDHEN, CDR2 SYDVKM. The length of the CDR3 is 11 residues. V lost 8 bases and J 4 bases, leaving 8 bases between the germline ends. In nucleotides, the CDR3 is TGTGCCAGCTACAGCCGCTATGGCTACACCTTC. Protein sequence: CASYSRYGYTF.

The chain employs TRBV7-6 and TRBJ2-2; no firm D call. This CDR3 comprises 18 residues. Germline values: CDR1 SGHVS, CDR2 FNYEAQ. Deletions cut 2 bases from V and 0 bases from J, with 16 bases between. For the CDR3, the DNA is TGTGCCAGCAGCTTACTGCGACTTGCTCTCACGAACACCGGGGAGCTGTTTTTT. Encoded protein: CASSLLRLALTNTGELFF.

J is TRBJ2-3 and V is TRBV29-1, with 8 bases aligning to TRBD2. The CDR3 covers 15 residues. The J segment lost 0 bases and the V segment lost 4 bases, leaving 6 bases of the junction unmatched. Germline assignment: CDR1 SQVTM and CDR2 ANQGSEA. CDR3 nucleotides: TGCAGCGTTGTAGGGGCTAGCGGGAGCACAGATACGCAGTATTTT. Translation: CSVVGASGSTDTQYF.

The gene calls are TRBV18 and TRBJ2-7; D gene uncertain. The germline V gene has CDR1 KGHSH and CDR2 LQKENI. Between the trimmed V and J ends, which lost 3 bases and 6 bases, there was a span of 6 bases. This CDR3 contains 11 residues. CDR3 residues: CASSPQVEQYF. Written as DNA, the CDR3 is TGTGCCAGCTCACCCCAGGTCGAGCAGTACTTC.

The rearrangement joins TRBV24-1 to TRBJ1-6, with D possibly TRBD1 on 5 matching bases. The CDR3 has 14 residues. CDR1 and CDR2 from the germline V gene are KGHDR and SFDVKD. CDR3 in DNA: TGTGCTCCACCAACGACAGTGAGCCTCTCACCCCTCCACTTT. It codes for CAPPTTVSLSPLHF.

This rearrangement joins TRBV11-3 to TRBJ2-1, with TRBD2 matching over 7 bases. Germline-derived CDR1 and CDR2 are SGHNT and YENEEA. The CDR3 consists of 14 residues. The junction had 8 bases not matched to a gene; V was cut back by 8 bases and J by 4 bases. The CDR3 DNA sequence: TGTGCCAGCTGGGGTGGGGGAGGGTACAATGAGCAGTTCTTC. Translation gives CASWGGGGYNEQFF.

CDR3 coding DNA: TGTGCCAGCAGTACCCGCCCCAGGGACTATATTTCGGGTACGCAGTATTTT. Amino acids: CASSTRPRDYISGTQYF. The V gene is TRBV27, the J gene TRBJ2-3; 7 bases match TRBD2. Germline V lookup: CDR1 MNHEY, CDR2 SMNVEV (reference sequence). CDR3 length: 17 residues. With 5 bases clipped from V and 8 bases from J, the junction kept 19 bases outside the gene matches.

The rearrangement links TRBV19 to TRBJ2-7; D possibly corresponds to TRBD2 (7 bases). V lost 1 base and J lost 3, with 13 bases in between. Per germline, CDR1 LNHDA and CDR2 SQIVND (reference sequence). There are 15 residues in the CDR3. CDR3: CASSIGRGRGYEQYF. DNA of the CDR3: TGTGCCAGTAGTATAGGGCGGGGGCGCGGCTACGAGCAGTACTTC.

The genes are TRBV6-1 and TRBJ2-6, with a possible D match to TRBD2 (7 bases). Trimming cost V 3 bases and J 0 bases, with 21 bases left between them. The CDR3 runs 20 residues. Germline CDR1 MNHNS, CDR2 SASEGT. This CDR3 is CASSDRLRGAGASGANVLTF. The CDR3 DNA sequence: TGTGCCAGCAGTGACAGACTAAGGGGGGCGGGGGCCTCTGGGGCCAACGTCCTGACTTTC.